The entry below describes one T cell receptor beta chain. The data are from a study of T cell changes during pregnancy in multiple sclerosis. The CDR3 extends over 14 amino acids. The germline V gene encodes CDR1 GTSNPN and CDR2 SVGIG (reference sequence). Trimming cost V 7 bases and J 4 bases, with 18 bases left between them. Sequenced by immunoSEQ multiplex PCR; TCRdb stores in-frame clones only, minus some. The profile covers 25,000 to 35,000 clones, with about 90% appearing a single time and 4.5% to 5.5% taken by the ten largest. This receptor was obtained from a female donor in good health, enrolled as a control in a pregnancy study. This rearrangement joins TRBV30 to TRBJ2-3; unclear D gene. The sample was peripheral blood, taken in the first trimester of pregnancy. CDR3 protein: CASKPRLPPDTQYF. The CDR3 nucleotides read TGTGCCTCTAAGCCCAGGCTTCCCCCAGATACGCAGTATTTT.